One sample yielded the 7 T cell receptor beta chains listed below, sequenced in a study of shared clonotypes between healthy human individuals. Repertoires were generated with immunoSEQ multiplex PCR, while TCRdb's copy carries only in-frame clones and drops some. There are 550,000 to 750,000 clones in the sample; 92% occur only once, and roughly 24% lies in the top ten. Only CD45RO-negative cells positively selected for CCR7 counted as naive CD8 cells, so terminally differentiated effector memory CD45RA+ cells were excluded. Sequencing was carried out using naive CD8+ T cells sorted from blood. These receptors were obtained from a man aged 25-45 years in good health.

The V gene is TRBV11-2, the J gene TRBJ2-7; 15 positions match TRBD2. The germline gives CDR1 SGHAT, CDR2 FQNNGV. CDR3 size: 17 residues. V shed 0 bases and J 7 bases; nucleotides not matched to a gene: 7. In nucleotides, the CDR3 is TGTGCCAGCAGCTTAGATGGACTAGCGGGAGGGGCTTTTGAGCAGTACTTC. Protein product: CASSLDGLAGGAFEQYF.

This clone is a singleton in its sample. The chain carries TRBV28 and TRBJ2-7; D is possibly TRBD1 (6 bases). V dropped 9 bases and J dropped 6 bases, with 21 bases sitting between them. Germline V gene data show CDR1 as MDHEN and CDR2 as SYDVKM. The CDR3 length is 14 residues. CDR3 sequence: CASLIRGSHREQYF. The CDR3 DNA reads as TGTGCCAGTCTAATAAGGGGGTCCCACCGCGAGCAGTACTTC. Based on the CDR3 plus reference TRBV28 and TRBJ2-7, the full variable domain is DVKVTQSSRYLVKRTGEKVFLECVQDMDHENMFWYRQDPGLGLRLIYFSYDVKMKEKGDIPEGYSVSREKKERFSLILESASTNQTSMYLCASLIRGSHREQYFGPGTRLTVT.

V and J are TRBV30 and TRBJ2-7, with a weak D call TRBD1 (5 bases). CDR3 length: 15 residues. V lost 2 bases, J lost 2 bases, and 16 bases lay in between. Germline loops: CDR1 GTSNPN, CDR2 SVGIG (reference sequence). The CDR3 DNA reads TGTGCCTGGAGTAAAGGGCCAGGGTGGACCTACGAGCAGTACTTC. This sequence encodes CAWSKGPGWTYEQYF.

This clone has a single count. The genes are TRBV4-1 and TRBJ2-7, with 7 bases that match TRBD2. Germline-derived CDR1 and CDR2 are MGHRA and YSYEKL. CDR3 length equals 15 residues. The J segment lost 0 bases and the V segment lost 2 bases, leaving 4 bases of the junction unmatched. The CDR3 coding sequence is TGCGCCAGCAGCCAACTAGCGGATAGCTCCTACGAGCAGTACTTC. Amino acid sequence: CASSQLADSSYEQYF.

This chain links TRBV15 with TRBJ1-5, with 8 bases identical to TRBD1. CDR1 LNHNV and CDR2 YYDKDF come from the germline V gene (reference sequence). The CDR3 is 15 residues long. After removal of 3 bases from V and 6 bases from J, the junction contained 7 bases not matched to a gene. CDR3 coding DNA: TGTGCCACCAGCAGCGGCCAGGGGGCCGGTCAGCCCCAGCATTTT. Protein: CATSSGQGAGQPQHF.

This chain joins TRBV7-8 and TRBJ1-5, with D uncertain. Germline V CDR1 and CDR2: SGHVS, FQNEAQ. The CDR3 sequence is 12 residues long. Trimming removed 8 bases at V and 4 bases at J, with 9 bases between. The CDR3 DNA reads as TGTGCCAGCGCCAATCCTAATCAGCCCCAGCATTTT. It is translated as CASANPNQPQHF.

This clone was counted between two and nine times. The gene calls are TRBV6-6 and TRBJ2-2; the D is unclear. The CDR3 totals 15 residues. Trimming removed 2 bases at V and 1 base at J, with 8 bases between. The germline V gene has CDR1 MNHNY and CDR2 SVGAGI (reference sequence). This CDR3 reads CASSYRWGNTGELFF. The CDR3 DNA sequence: TGTGCCAGCAGTTACCGGTGGGGGAACACCGGGGAGCTGTTTTTT.